A single count supports the clone carrying this T cell receptor beta chain. Primers for the PCR totalled 60 Vbeta and 13 Jbeta. Clones were read by immunoSEQ multiplex PCR, and TCRdb kept only the in-frame ones, dropping some. The table includes under 250,000 clones, approximately 87% detected once. This sample was taken from a study of cytomegalovirus exposure and HLA in healthy donors. The TCR was taken from a human donor in good health. The sequencing input was PBMCs.

The CDR3 is CASSAGGGANVLTF. For the CDR3, the DNA is TGTGCCAGCAGCGCGGGGGGAGGGGCCAACGTCCTGACTTTC. This chain connects TRBV9 to TRBJ2-6; 7 bases align to TRBD2. The CDR3 totals 14 residues. Germline assignment: CDR1 SGDLS and CDR2 YYNGEE. V gave up 3 bases and J gave up 4 bases; unmatched junction bases: 1.